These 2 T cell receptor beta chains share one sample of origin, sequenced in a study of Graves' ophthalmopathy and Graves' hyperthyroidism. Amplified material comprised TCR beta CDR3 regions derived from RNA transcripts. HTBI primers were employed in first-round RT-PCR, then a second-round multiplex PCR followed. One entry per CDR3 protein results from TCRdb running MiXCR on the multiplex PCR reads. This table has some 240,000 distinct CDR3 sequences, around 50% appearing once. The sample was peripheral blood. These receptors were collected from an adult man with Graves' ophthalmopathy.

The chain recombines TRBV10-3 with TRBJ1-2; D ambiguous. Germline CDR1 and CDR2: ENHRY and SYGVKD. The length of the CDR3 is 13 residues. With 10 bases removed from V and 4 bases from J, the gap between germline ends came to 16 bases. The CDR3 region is CASQDTAIYGYTF. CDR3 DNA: TGTGCCAGCCAAGACACCGCGATCTATGGCTACACCTTC.

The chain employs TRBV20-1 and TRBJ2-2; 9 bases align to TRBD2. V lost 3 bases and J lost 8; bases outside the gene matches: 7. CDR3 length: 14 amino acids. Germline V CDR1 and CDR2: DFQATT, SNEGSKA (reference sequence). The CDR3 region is CSASGGGGAGELFF. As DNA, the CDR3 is TGCAGTGCTAGCGGTGGCGGGGGGGCTGGGGAGCTGTTTTTT.